Below are 26 T cell receptor beta chains sequenced from a single sample in a study of beta chain features in type 1 diabetes. Since all of the isolated RNA was reverse transcribed, expressed TCRB transcripts were what got sequenced. Data came from immunoSEQ multiplex PCR; TCRdb stores just in-frame clones and leaves some out. The sample consists of 240,000 or so clones, about 71% of them appearing once. The specimen was naive CD4+ T cells from blood. The receptors come from a man aged 25-45 years in good health.

This rearrangement joins TRBV19 to TRBJ2-3; D remains unclear. This CDR3 has 11 residues. Germline values: CDR1 LNHDA, CDR2 SQIVND (reference sequence). V was pared by 3 bases and J by 4 bases, with 2 bases between. The CDR3 DNA reads TGTGCCAGTAGTATCGCAGATACGCAGTATTTT. Protein: CASSIADTQYF.

The table lists this clone with a count of one. The J gene is TRBJ2-3, the V gene TRBV7-9; no firm D call. CDR3 length equals 14 residues. V was shortened by 5 bases and J by 5 bases, with 14 bases between the two germline ends. Germline V gene sequence: CDR1 SEHNR, CDR2 FQNEAQ (reference sequence). The CDR3 reads CASSLPRWEDTQYF. Written as DNA, the CDR3 is TGTGCCAGCAGCCTACCCCGATGGGAAGATACGCAGTATTTT. Looking up the rest from reference TRBV7-9 and TRBJ2-3 gives the full variable domain: DTGVSQNPRHKITKRGQNVTFRCDPISEHNRLYWYRQTLGQGPEFLTYFQNEAQLEKSRLLSDRFSAERPKGSFSTLEIQRTEQGDSAMYLCASSLPRWEDTQYFGPGTRLTVL.

This rearrangement joins TRBV13 to TRBJ2-3, with 13 bases identical to TRBD2. V dropped 5 bases and J dropped 6; count of bases not matched to a gene: 8. Germline CDR1 reads PRHDT; CDR2 reads FYEKMQ (reference sequence). The CDR3 contains 16 residues. The CDR3 region has the DNA TGTGCCAGCAGCCCGTGGACTAGCGGGAGTTTTGATACGCAGTATTTT. Translation gives CASSPWTSGSFDTQYF.

V usage is TRBV15 and J usage is TRBJ2-6; D may match TRBD1 or TRBD2 (5 bases each). The CDR3 sequence is 16 residues long. Trimming removed 1 base at V and 0 bases at J, with 7 bases between. CDR1 and CDR2 (germline): LNHNV, YYDKDF (reference sequence). Here the CDR3 DNA reads TGTGCCACCAGCAGAGGGGACCCCTCTGGGGCCAACGTCCTGACTTTC. Protein product: CATSRGDPSGANVLTF.

The genes are TRBV7-2 and TRBJ2-3; D uncertain. There are 15 residues in the CDR3. Trimming pared 1 base from V and 1 base from J, leaving 9 bases between. The germline V gene encodes CDR1 SGHTA and CDR2 FQGNSA. The chain's CDR3 is CASSLGPLRTDTQYF. CDR3 DNA sequence: TGTGCCAGCAGCTTAGGTCCGCTCCGCACAGATACGCAGTATTTT.

V gene TRBV7-2 combines with J gene TRBJ2-1; D possibly corresponds to TRBD1 (6 bases). The CDR3 runs to 15 residues. Germline V gene data show CDR1 as SGHTA and CDR2 as FQGNSA. Deletions cut 0 bases from V and 3 bases from J, with 9 bases between. CDR3 sequence: CASSLAGALYNEQFF. As DNA, the CDR3 is TGTGCCAGCAGCTTAGCGGGGGCCCTCTACAATGAGCAGTTCTTC.

CDR3 sequence: CSAGTAYTEAFF. DNA of the CDR3: TGCAGCGCAGGGACAGCCTACACTGAAGCTTTCTTT. The gene calls are TRBV29-1 and TRBJ1-1, with 7 nucleotides matching TRBD1. From germline, CDR1 is SQVTM and CDR2 ANQGSEA. CDR3 size: 12 residues. V was clipped by 7 bases and J by 3 bases; unmatched bases: 5.

This sequence joins TRBV27 and TRBJ2-1, with D tentatively TRBD2 (5 bases). Germline V gene sequence: CDR1 MNHEY, CDR2 SMNVEV (reference sequence). With 4 bases removed from V and 0 bases from J, the gap between germline ends came to 13 bases. The length of the CDR3 is 16 residues. CDR3 protein: CASSSLSGSSYNEQFF. The CDR3, as DNA: TGTGCCAGCAGTTCCTTGAGCGGAAGCTCCTACAATGAGCAGTTCTTC.

The chain has TRBV18 and TRBJ2-1, with TRBD2 matching over 14 bases. Per the germline V gene, CDR1 is KGHSH and CDR2 is LQKENI. The CDR3 extends over 17 amino acids. V trimming: 3 bases; J trimming: 8 bases; junction bases outside the gene matches: 9. The DNA for the CDR3 is TGTGCCAGCTCACCCCCTGGGACTAGCGGGAGTCGCGATGAGCAGTTCTTC. It specifies CASSPPGTSGSRDEQFF.

The gene calls are TRBV9 and TRBJ2-3, with TRBD1 identical over 8 bases. Germline CDR1 reads SGDLS; CDR2 reads YYNGEE. The CDR3 consists of 15 residues. Unmatched junction bases numbered 5, after V lost 3 bases and J lost 2 bases. CDR3 sequence (DNA): TGTGCCAGCAGCGCAAGGGACAGGATCACAGATACGCAGTATTTT. It specifies CASSARDRITDTQYF.

V usage is TRBV30 and J usage is TRBJ2-1, with 10 bases identical to TRBD2. There are 15 residues in the CDR3. Germline V lookup: CDR1 GTSNPN, CDR2 SVGIG (reference sequence). The junction had 10 bases not matched to a gene; V was cut back by 2 bases and J by 9 bases. CDR3 residues: CAWSTLLAGVGEQFF. CDR3 nucleotide sequence: TGTGCCTGGAGTACTCTTCTAGCGGGAGTAGGTGAGCAGTTCTTC.

The chain employs TRBV29-1 and TRBJ2-1; D might be TRBD1 (6 bases). Germline V gene sequence: CDR1 SQVTM, CDR2 ANQGSEA. Between the trimmed V and J ends, which lost 5 bases and 6 bases, there was a span of 11 bases. The CDR3 consists of 12 residues. CDR3 amino acids: CSVTQGINEQFF. CDR3 sequence (DNA): TGCAGCGTTACACAGGGCATCAATGAGCAGTTCTTC.

This sequence joins TRBV30 and TRBJ2-7; TRBD2 is a possible D gene (6 bases). This CDR3 is built from 12 residues. The V and J ends lost 1 base and 2 bases respectively, with 6 bases between them. The germline V gene has CDR1 GTSNPN and CDR2 SVGIG (reference sequence). The CDR3 protein is CAWSAGAYEQYF. CDR3 in DNA: TGTGCCTGGAGTGCGGGAGCCTACGAGCAGTACTTC.

This clone was counted once. The V call is TRBV25-1, the J call TRBJ1-2; 11 bases line up with TRBD1. The CDR3 covers 16 residues. Germline V lookup: CDR1 MGHDK, CDR2 SYGVNS. V dropped 1 base and J dropped 7; count of bases not matched to a gene: 8. CDR3 loop: CASSEFEGQGEAGYTF. In DNA, the CDR3 is TGTGCCAGCAGTGAATTCGAGGGACAGGGGGAGGCTGGCTACACCTTC.

This chain links TRBV9 with TRBJ2-7; D might be TRBD2 (5 bases). Germline lookup yields CDR1 SGDLS and CDR2 YYNGEE. The CDR3 runs to 12 residues. The V gene lost 4 bases and the J gene lost 6 bases, with 11 bases spanning the gap. As DNA, the CDR3 is TGTGCCAGCAGCCCCCCCGCGGGCGAGCAGTACTTC. Its protein product is CASSPPAGEQYF. The whole variable domain, filled in from reference TRBV9 and TRBJ2-7, reads DSGVTQTPKHLITATGQRVTLRCSPRSGDLSVYWYQQSLDQGLQFLIQYYNGEERAKGNILERFSAQQFPDLHSELNLSSLELGDSALYFCASSPPAGEQYFGPGTRLTVT.

The V call is TRBV9, the J call TRBJ2-5; tentative D call: TRBD1 (6 bases). This CDR3 is 16 amino acids long. Germline lookup yields CDR1 SGDLS and CDR2 YYNGEE. V was pared by 0 bases and J by 2 bases, with 14 bases between. Here the CDR3 DNA reads TGTGCCAGCAGCGTAGCCCTAACAGGGAAGCAAGAGACCCAGTACTTC. Its protein is CASSVALTGKQETQYF.

The table lists this clone with a few counts. The chain links TRBV29-1 to TRBJ1-1; D call uncertain. Germline CDR1 is SQVTM and CDR2 is ANQGSEA. There are 11 residues in the CDR3. The ends were cut back, 7 bases at V and 5 bases at J, with 11 bases in the middle. CDR3 amino acids: CSGIGGTEAFF. The CDR3 nucleotides are TGCAGCGGTATCGGTGGAACTGAAGCTTTCTTT.

This chain links TRBV6-5 with TRBJ2-2; no reliable D call. From germline, CDR1 is MNHEY and CDR2 SVGAGI. V gave up 6 bases and J gave up 0 bases, with 8 bases separating them. This CDR3 contains 14 residues. CDR3 sequence: CASSRFSNTGELFF. The CDR3 region has the DNA TGTGCCAGCAGCCGCTTTTCGAACACCGGGGAGCTGTTTTTT.

The chain has TRBV5-6 and TRBJ2-7, with D possibly being TRBD1 or TRBD2 (5 bases each). V dropped 4 bases and J dropped 6 bases, with 8 bases sitting between them. The CDR3 has 11 residues. The germline gives CDR1 SGHDT, CDR2 YYEEEE. The CDR3 DNA is TGTGCCAGCAGCCGGGGCCTCGAGCAGTACTTC. The encoded protein is CASSRGLEQYF.

This chain joins TRBV6-6 and TRBJ1-1; D might be TRBD1 (5 bases). This CDR3 has 12 residues. The V end lost 11 bases, the J end lost 5 bases, and 15 bases lay between the germline ends. Germline CDR1 and CDR2: MNHNY and SVGAGI (reference sequence). CDR3 amino acids: CASRVRETEAFF. The CDR3 DNA reads TGTGCCTCAAGGGTCAGGGAAACTGAAGCTTTCTTT.

The chain links TRBV7-9 to TRBJ1-5; 7 bases are shared with TRBD1. This CDR3 spans 16 amino acids. V dropped 1 base and J dropped 6; count of bases not matched to a gene: 9. From germline, CDR1 is SEHNR and CDR2 FQNEAQ (reference sequence). CDR3 DNA: TGTGCCAGCAGCTTAGGAGGAGCACAGGGGTTTCAGCCCCAGCATTTT. Amino acids: CASSLGGAQGFQPQHF.

This chain joins TRBV29-1 and TRBJ2-1; 10 bases map to TRBD1. The trim removed 6 bases at V and 6 bases at J, leaving 5 bases unmatched. The CDR3 covers 13 residues. The germline V gene encodes CDR1 SQVTM and CDR2 ANQGSEA. The CDR3 sequence is CSVERDRGNEQFF. CDR3 DNA sequence: TGCAGCGTGGAACGGGACAGGGGCAATGAGCAGTTCTTC.

This clone was detected only a few times. This chain joins TRBV4-1 and TRBJ2-7; the D gene is possibly TRBD1 (6 bases). Trimming took 0 bases from V and 5 from J, leaving 8 bases between them. CDR1 is MGHRA, CDR2 YSYEKL, per germline. The CDR3 consists of 13 residues. Written as DNA, the CDR3 is TGCGCCAGCAGCCAAGATGCAGGGGACGAGCAGTACTTC. Encoded protein: CASSQDAGDEQYF.

This clone was picked up a small number of times. The chain carries TRBV4-1 and TRBJ2-1; D not certain. Germline V gene lookup returns CDR1 MGHRA and CDR2 YSYEKL. Trimming removed 0 bases from V and 0 bases from J, with 9 bases in between. The CDR3 has 16 amino acids. CDR3 DNA sequence: TGCGCCAGCAGCCAAGATAGCCTGAACTCCTACAATGAGCAGTTCTTC. This gives the protein CASSQDSLNSYNEQFF.

This clone was found a few times. The genes are TRBV7-9 and TRBJ2-1; D is perhaps TRBD1 (5 bases). Trimming removed 3 bases at V and 5 bases at J, with 5 bases between. Germline V gene data show CDR1 as SEHNR and CDR2 as FQNEAQ (reference sequence). This CDR3 is built from 12 residues. The CDR3 is CASSFRDNEQFF. In nucleotides, the CDR3 is TGTGCCAGCAGCTTCAGGGACAATGAGCAGTTCTTC.

V is TRBV11-2 and J is TRBJ2-4; D might be TRBD1 or TRBD2, each matching 6 bases. This CDR3 spans 15 amino acids. V was clipped by 5 bases and J by 0 bases, with 11 bases between them. Germline CDR1 reads SGHAT; CDR2 reads FQNNGV. The CDR3 DNA reads TGTGCCAGCAGCACGAGGGGGGAAGCCAAAAACATTCAGTACTTC. Its protein is CASSTRGEAKNIQYF.